These 22 T cell receptor beta chains share one sample of origin, sequenced in a study of blood T cell repertoires in COVID-19 (dated by TCRdb to the early 2020s). Receptor libraries were prepared by the immunoSEQ multiplex PCR assay. Not all clones reach the TCRdb copy of this immuneACCESS table, which keeps in-frame sequences only. Checked studies attribute under half of the gap to unresolved V genes and leave the rest unexplained. For this sample there are tens of thousands of clones; 85% to 90% appear just once. The ten biggest clones cover around 1.5% of the sample. The sequenced sample was peripheral blood. Receptors originate from a man aged 60-69 years with acute or convalescent COVID-19.

V usage is TRBV24-1 and J usage is TRBJ2-1; 10 nucleotides match TRBD1. The CDR3 consists of 16 residues. CDR1 and CDR2 (germline): KGHDR, SFDVKD. The J segment lost 9 bases and the V segment lost 4 bases, leaving 11 bases of the junction unmatched. The CDR3: CATSDLGQGESAEQFF. The CDR3 DNA follows: TGTGCCACCAGTGACCTTGGACAGGGGGAGAGCGCTGAGCAGTTCTTC.

This clone was counted only a few times. The chain is built from TRBV2 and TRBJ2-5; the match to TRBD1 covers 8 bases. The junction had 16 bases not matched to a gene; V was cut back by 2 bases and J by 5 bases. Germline CDR1 is SNHLY and CDR2 is FYNNEI. The CDR3 loop spans 18 amino acids. The CDR3 DNA sequence: TGTGCCAGCAGTGAATGGCCCGACAGGGGACTGGCAAAGGAGACCCAGTACTTC. Protein product: CASSEWPDRGLAKETQYF.

The V call is TRBV24-1, the J call TRBJ2-2, with D maybe TRBD1 (5 bases). In germline, CDR1 is KGHDR, CDR2 SFDVKD. There are 14 residues in the CDR3. V lost 0 bases, J lost 11 bases, and 12 bases lay in between. Here the CDR3 reads CATSDLGALTELFF. The CDR3 DNA sequence: TGTGCCACCAGTGATTTGGGGGCCTTGACAGAGCTGTTTTTT.

V usage is TRBV24-1 and J usage is TRBJ2-1; D possibly corresponds to TRBD1 (5 bases). The CDR3 extends over 17 amino acids. Germline V gene sequence: CDR1 KGHDR, CDR2 SFDVKD. V was trimmed by 3 bases and J by 8 bases, leaving 22 bases between them. The CDR3 protein is CATSDPGSEQGSDEQFF. Here the CDR3 DNA reads TGTGCCACCAGTGATCCCGGCTCAGAGCAGGGTAGTGATGAGCAGTTCTTC.

The chain combines TRBV7-6 with TRBJ2-7, with 7 bases fitting TRBD2. Germline lookup yields CDR1 SGHVS and CDR2 FNYEAQ. The CDR3 extends over 13 amino acids. The V segment lost 1 base and the J segment 6 bases; nucleotides outside the gene matches: 3. CDR3 sequence reads: CASSLETSREQYF. The CDR3 region has the DNA TGTGCCAGCAGCTTAGAGACTAGCCGCGAGCAGTACTTC.

The table lists this clone with a count of one. The chain recombines TRBV11-3 with TRBJ1-1; 7 nucleotides line up with TRBD1. The CDR3 spans 17 residues. J lost 1 base, V lost 0 bases, and 8 bases had no gene match. Germline V lookup: CDR1 SGHNT, CDR2 YENEEA. The CDR3 spells CASSLDVWGQKNTEAFF. CDR3 DNA sequence: TGTGCCAGCAGCTTAGATGTTTGGGGACAGAAGAACACTGAAGCTTTCTTT.

The chain recombines TRBV10-2 with TRBJ1-5, with TRBD1 matching over 7 bases. This CDR3 has 15 amino acids. CDR1 and CDR2 from the germline V gene are WSHSY and SAAADI. V shed 2 bases, J shed 4 bases, and the junction held 5 bases outside the gene matches. CDR3 nucleotides: TGCGCCAGCAGTGAGGACAGGGAGGAGAATCAGCCCCAGCATTTT. Amino acid sequence: CASSEDREENQPQHF.

The chain combines TRBV6-2 or TRBV6-3 with TRBJ1-1; D unresolved. The CDR3 consists of 12 residues. The germline CDR1 and CDR2 sequences are MNHEY and SVGEGT. Trimming took off 5 bases at V and 11 bases at J, with 15 bases between the two ends. The CDR3 coding sequence is TGTGCCAGCAGTCCCCCGCTGGGGAGGGCTTTCTTT. This codes for CASSPPLGRAFF.

This clone was counted a few times. The gene calls are TRBV6-5 and TRBJ1-1, with 8 nucleotides matching TRBD1. The CDR3 length is 14 residues. Trimming at V came to 7 bases and at J to 9 bases, leaving 13 bases not matched to a gene. Germline V gene sequence: CDR1 MNHEY, CDR2 SVGAGI. This CDR3 is CASNIPGTGDKAFF. CDR3 in DNA: TGTGCCAGCAACATACCCGGGACAGGCGATAAAGCTTTCTTT.

This clone has only one observation. This rearrangement joins TRBV30 to TRBJ1-3, with 10 bases lining up with TRBD1. This CDR3 contains 18 residues. Trimming cost V 0 bases and J 2 bases; bases outside gene matches: 10. CDR1 is GTSNPN and CDR2 is SVGIG in the germline V gene (reference sequence). The CDR3 region is CAWSVRGQGIRAGNTIYF. CDR3 bases: TGTGCCTGGAGTGTGAGGGGACAGGGGATAAGAGCTGGAAACACCATATATTTT.

The V and J genes are TRBV4-1 and TRBJ2-3; D is possibly TRBD1 (6 bases). V lost 6 bases and J lost 1, with 11 bases in between. The CDR3 covers 14 residues. Germline loops: CDR1 MGHRA, CDR2 YSYEKL. CDR3 protein: CASSHAGGTDTQYF. CDR3 bases: TGCGCCAGCAGTCACGCAGGGGGCACAGATACGCAGTATTTT.

As regards this clone: One end of the junction varies from germline; a read error may be responsible. The chain uses TRBV11-3 and TRBJ2-7; TRBD1 matches 7 bases. CDR3 length equals 17 residues. Germline assignment: CDR1 SGHNT and CDR2 YENEEA. CDR3 protein: CASSIEGGAFYGVEQYF. In DNA, the CDR3 is TGTGCCAGCAGCATAGAAGGGGGCGCCTTCTACGGAGTGGAGCAGTACTTC.

The chain couples TRBV5-1 to TRBJ1-3; perhaps TRBD1 as D (6 bases). The CDR3 has 12 amino acids. CDR1 is SGHRS, CDR2 YFSETQ, per germline. V lost 4 bases and J 8 bases, leaving 10 bases between the germline ends. CDR3 coding DNA: TGCGCCAGCAGCCCCAGGGGTGACACCATATATTTT. This gives the protein CASSPRGDTIYF.

This chain uses TRBV7-3 with TRBJ2-2; D remains unclear. V was trimmed by 1 base and J by 6 bases, leaving 3 bases between them. This CDR3 contains 12 residues. CDR1 is SGHTA and CDR2 is FQGTGA in the germline V gene. The chain's CDR3 is CASSLRAGELFF. The CDR3 DNA follows: TGTGCCAGCAGCTTAAGAGCCGGGGAGCTGTTTTTT.

The chain couples TRBV5-6 to TRBJ1-5; 9 positions agree with TRBD1. The CDR3 covers 15 residues. Germline CDR1 SGHDT, CDR2 YYEEEE. J lost 3 bases, V lost 4 bases, and 5 bases had no gene match. The CDR3 here is CASSTGQGVNQPQHF. The CDR3 DNA follows: TGTGCCAGCAGCACGGGACAGGGAGTCAATCAGCCCCAGCATTTT.

The V call is TRBV28, the J call TRBJ2-7; possible D gene TRBD1, 5 bases. V was shortened by 7 bases and J by 3 bases, with 19 bases between the two germline ends. Germline V gene data show CDR1 as MDHEN and CDR2 as SYDVKM. CDR3 length: 15 residues. DNA of the CDR3: TGTGCCAGCAACCCTAACCTAGACAGTAGCTACGAGCAGTACTTC. Protein product: CASNPNLDSSYEQYF.

The J gene is TRBJ1-6, the V gene TRBV28, with D tentatively TRBD1 (6 bases). Looked up from germline, CDR1 is MDHEN and CDR2 is SYDVKM. This CDR3 is 12 amino acids long. V shed 8 bases and J shed 9 bases, with 11 bases lying between them. The CDR3: CASFTGISPLHF. CDR3 bases: TGTGCCAGCTTTACAGGGATTTCACCCCTCCACTTT.

This clone was recorded only once. V and J are TRBV7-9 and TRBJ2-1, with D possibly TRBD1 on 6 matching bases. The CDR3 runs to 12 residues. The V end was cut by 5 bases, the J end by 7 bases, with 9 bases between. The germline gives CDR1 SEHNR, CDR2 FQNEAQ (reference sequence). The CDR3 region is CASSPQGNEQFF. The DNA for the CDR3 is TGTGCCAGCAGCCCCCAGGGGAATGAGCAGTTCTTC.

This rearrangement joins TRBV25-1 to TRBJ1-2; a possible D gene is TRBD1 (6 bases). Between the trimmed V and J ends, which lost 4 bases and 7 bases, there was a span of 10 bases. Per the germline V gene, CDR1 is MGHDK and CDR2 is SYGVNS. The length of the CDR3 is 12 residues. CDR3 loop: CASSGLGGGYTF. The CDR3 nucleotides are TGTGCCAGCAGTGGCCTAGGGGGTGGCTACACCTTC.

The V and J genes are TRBV6-4 and TRBJ2-3, with a tentative D call TRBD2 (5 bases). This CDR3 comprises 16 residues. The V end lost 5 bases, the J end lost 2 bases, and 17 bases lay between the germline ends. CDR1 MRHNA and CDR2 SNTAGT come from the germline V gene. CDR3 coding DNA: TGTGCCAGCAGTTCCTCCGAAGGAGGACCCACAGATACGCAGTATTTT. As protein: CASSSSEGGPTDTQYF.

The chain uses TRBV4-1 and TRBJ2-1; 9 bases are a match to TRBD2. Per the germline V gene, CDR1 is MGHRA and CDR2 is YSYEKL. V shed 6 bases, J shed 8 bases, and the junction held 5 bases outside the gene matches. The CDR3 runs to 13 residues. This CDR3 reads CASRLSGSYEQFF. As DNA, the CDR3 is TGCGCCAGCAGACTTAGCGGGAGCTATGAGCAGTTCTTC.

The chain employs TRBV24-1 and TRBJ2-1; TRBD2 agrees at 11 bases. With 5 bases clipped from V and 6 bases from J, the junction kept 8 bases outside the gene matches. The CDR3 is 16 amino acids. The germline CDR1 and CDR2 sequences are KGHDR and SFDVKD. The CDR3 sequence is CATSVSLAGDPNEQFF. The CDR3 DNA follows: TGTGCCACCAGTGTTTCACTAGCGGGAGACCCCAATGAGCAGTTCTTC.